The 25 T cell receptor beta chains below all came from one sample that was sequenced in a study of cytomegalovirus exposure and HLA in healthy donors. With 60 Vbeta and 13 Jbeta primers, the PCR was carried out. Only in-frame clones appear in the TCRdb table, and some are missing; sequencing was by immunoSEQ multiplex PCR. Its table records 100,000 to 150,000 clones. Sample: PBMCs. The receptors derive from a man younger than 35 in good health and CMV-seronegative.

Written as DNA, the CDR3 is TGTGCCAGCAGCTTGGGGACAGGGATCCTCTCCTACGAGCAGTACTTC. Translation: CASSLGTGILSYEQYF. This rearrangement joins TRBV5-4 to TRBJ2-7, with TRBD1 matching 8 bases. This CDR3 region has 16 residues. With V trimmed by 0 bases and J by 0 bases, 5 bases remained unmatched. Germline V gene lookup returns CDR1 SGHNT and CDR2 YYREEE (reference sequence).

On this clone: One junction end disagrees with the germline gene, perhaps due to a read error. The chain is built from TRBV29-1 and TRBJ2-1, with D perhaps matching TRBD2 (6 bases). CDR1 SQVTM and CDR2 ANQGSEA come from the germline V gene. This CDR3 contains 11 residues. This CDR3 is CSVEGRNEQFF. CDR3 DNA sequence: TGCAGCGTGGAAGGGAGGAATGAGCAGTTCTTC.

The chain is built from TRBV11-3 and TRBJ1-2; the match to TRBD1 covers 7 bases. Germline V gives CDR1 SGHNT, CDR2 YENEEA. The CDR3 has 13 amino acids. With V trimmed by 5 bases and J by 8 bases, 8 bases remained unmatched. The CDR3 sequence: CASSPFTGEGYTF. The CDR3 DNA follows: TGTGCCAGCAGCCCCTTTACAGGGGAGGGCTACACCTTC.

CDR3 sequence: CANARAGGDYEQYF. CDR3 DNA sequence: TGTGCCAACGCGAGGGCGGGAGGGGATTACGAGCAGTACTTC. This chain joins TRBV28 and TRBJ2-7; 9 nucleotides align to TRBD2. This CDR3 region has 14 residues. The germline V gene has CDR1 MDHEN and CDR2 SYDVKM. After removal of 10 bases from V and 4 bases from J, the junction contained 11 bases not matched to a gene.

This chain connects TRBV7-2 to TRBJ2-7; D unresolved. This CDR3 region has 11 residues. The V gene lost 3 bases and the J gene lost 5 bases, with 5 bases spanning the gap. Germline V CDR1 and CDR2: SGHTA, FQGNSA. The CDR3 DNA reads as TGTGCCAGCAGCTTTCTCGACGAGCAGTACTTC. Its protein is CASSFLDEQYF.

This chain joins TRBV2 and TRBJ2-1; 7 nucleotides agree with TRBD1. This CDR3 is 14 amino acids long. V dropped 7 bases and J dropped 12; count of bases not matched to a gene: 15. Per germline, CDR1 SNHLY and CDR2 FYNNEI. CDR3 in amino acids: CASNRDSFTIGQFF. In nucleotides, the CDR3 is TGTGCCAGCAATCGGGACAGTTTTACAATAGGGCAGTTCTTC. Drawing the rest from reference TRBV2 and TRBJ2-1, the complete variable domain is EPEVTQTPSHQVTQMGQEVILRCVPISNHLYFYWYRQILGQKVEFLVSFYNNEISEKSEIFDDQFSVERPDGSNFTLKIRSTKLEDSAMYFCASNRDSFTIGQFFGPGTRLTVL.

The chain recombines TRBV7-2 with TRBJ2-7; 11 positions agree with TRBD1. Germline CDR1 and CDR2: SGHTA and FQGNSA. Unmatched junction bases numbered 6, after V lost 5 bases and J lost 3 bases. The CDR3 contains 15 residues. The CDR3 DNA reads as TGTGCCAGCAGCCCACGGACAGGGGGCGACTACGAGCAGTACTTC. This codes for CASSPRTGGDYEQYF.

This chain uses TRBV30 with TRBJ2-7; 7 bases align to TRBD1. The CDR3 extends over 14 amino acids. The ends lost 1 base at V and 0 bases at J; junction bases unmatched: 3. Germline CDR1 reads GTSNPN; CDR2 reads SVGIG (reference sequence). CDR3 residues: CAWSGTGISYEQYF. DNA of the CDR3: TGTGCCTGGAGTGGGACAGGTATCTCCTACGAGCAGTACTTC. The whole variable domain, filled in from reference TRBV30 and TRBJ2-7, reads SQTIHQWPATLVQPVGSPLSLECTVEGTSNPNLYWYRQAAGRGLQLLFYSVGIGQISSEVPQNLSASRPQDRQFILSSKKLLLSDSGFYLCAWSGTGISYEQYFGPGTRLTVT.

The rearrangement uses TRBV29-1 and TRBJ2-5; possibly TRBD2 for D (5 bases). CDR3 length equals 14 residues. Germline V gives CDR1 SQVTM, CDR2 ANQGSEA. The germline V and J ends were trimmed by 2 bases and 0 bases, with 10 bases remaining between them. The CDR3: CSVEFSEYQETQYF. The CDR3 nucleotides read TGCAGCGTTGAATTTAGCGAGTACCAAGAGACCCAGTACTTC.

The CDR3 spells CAISGPGTSGRARRDEQFF. The CDR3 DNA follows: TGTGCCATCAGTGGGCCCGGGACTAGCGGGAGGGCACGGCGAGATGAGCAGTTCTTC. The chain links TRBV10-3 to TRBJ2-1, with TRBD2 identical over 16 bases. CDR1 ENHRY and CDR2 SYGVKD come from the germline V gene. After removal of 4 bases from V and 8 bases from J, the junction contained 14 bases not matched to a gene. There are 19 residues in the CDR3.

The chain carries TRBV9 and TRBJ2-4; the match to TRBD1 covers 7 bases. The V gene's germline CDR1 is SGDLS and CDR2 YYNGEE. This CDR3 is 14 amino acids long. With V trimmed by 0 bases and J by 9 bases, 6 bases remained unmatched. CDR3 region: CASSVATGSAIQYF. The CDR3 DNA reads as TGTGCCAGCAGCGTAGCGACAGGGTCGGCCATTCAGTACTTC.

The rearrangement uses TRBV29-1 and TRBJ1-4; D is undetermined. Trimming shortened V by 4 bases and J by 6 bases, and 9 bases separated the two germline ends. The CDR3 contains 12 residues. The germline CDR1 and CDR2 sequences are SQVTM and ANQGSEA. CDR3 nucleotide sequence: TGCAGCGTTGGCCAGGAGGATGAAAAACTGTTTTTT. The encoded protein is CSVGQEDEKLFF.

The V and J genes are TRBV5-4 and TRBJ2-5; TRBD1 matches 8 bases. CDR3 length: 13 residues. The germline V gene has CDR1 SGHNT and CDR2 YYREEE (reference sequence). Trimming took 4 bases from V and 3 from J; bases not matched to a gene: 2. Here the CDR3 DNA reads TGTGCCAGCAGCGCGGACAGGGAAGAGACCCAGTACTTC. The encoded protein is CASSADREETQYF.

CDR3 bases: TGTGCCAGCAGCGTAAATGAGCAGTTCTTC. It encodes CASSVNEQFF. This chain uses TRBV7-9 with TRBJ2-1; D not certain. Trimming shortened V by 5 bases and J by 7 bases, and 3 bases separated the two germline ends. The CDR3 totals 10 residues. CDR1 is SEHNR, CDR2 FQNEAQ, per germline (reference sequence).

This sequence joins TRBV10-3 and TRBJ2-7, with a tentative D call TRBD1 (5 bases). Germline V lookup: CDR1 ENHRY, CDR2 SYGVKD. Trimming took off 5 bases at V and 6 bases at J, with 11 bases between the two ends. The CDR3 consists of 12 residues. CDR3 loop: CAISRRGLEQYF. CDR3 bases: TGTGCCATCAGTCGTAGGGGTCTCGAGCAGTACTTC.

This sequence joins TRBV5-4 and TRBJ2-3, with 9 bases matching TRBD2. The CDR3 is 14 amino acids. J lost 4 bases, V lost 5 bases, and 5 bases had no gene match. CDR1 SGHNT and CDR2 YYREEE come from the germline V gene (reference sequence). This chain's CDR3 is CASSGTSIADTQYF. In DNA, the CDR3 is TGTGCCAGCAGTGGGACTAGCATAGCAGATACGCAGTATTTT.

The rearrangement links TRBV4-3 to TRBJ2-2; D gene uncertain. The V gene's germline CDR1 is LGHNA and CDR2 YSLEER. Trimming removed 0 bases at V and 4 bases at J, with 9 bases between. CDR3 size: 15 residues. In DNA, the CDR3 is TGCGCCAGCAGCCAAGATGGGCGTACCACCGGGGAGCTGTTTTTT. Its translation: CASSQDGRTTGELFF.

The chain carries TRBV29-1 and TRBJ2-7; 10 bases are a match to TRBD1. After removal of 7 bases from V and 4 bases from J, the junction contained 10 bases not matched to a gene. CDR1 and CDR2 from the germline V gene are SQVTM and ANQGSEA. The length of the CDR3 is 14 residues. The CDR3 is CSGSWGTGVYEQYF. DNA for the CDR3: TGCAGCGGATCATGGGGGACAGGGGTGTACGAGCAGTACTTC.

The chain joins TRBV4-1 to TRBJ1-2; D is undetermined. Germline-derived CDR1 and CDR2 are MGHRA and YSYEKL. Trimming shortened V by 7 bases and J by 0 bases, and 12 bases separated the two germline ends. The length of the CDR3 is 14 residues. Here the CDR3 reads CASTPAVSNYGYTF. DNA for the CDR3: TGCGCCAGCACTCCCGCGGTCTCTAACTATGGCTACACCTTC.

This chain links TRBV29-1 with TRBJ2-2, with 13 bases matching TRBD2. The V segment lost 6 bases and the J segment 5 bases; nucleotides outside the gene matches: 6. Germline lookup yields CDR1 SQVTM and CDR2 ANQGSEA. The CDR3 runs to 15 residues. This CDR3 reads CSVAVTSGGTGELFF. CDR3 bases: TGCAGCGTCGCAGTGACTAGCGGGGGGACCGGGGAGCTGTTTTTT.

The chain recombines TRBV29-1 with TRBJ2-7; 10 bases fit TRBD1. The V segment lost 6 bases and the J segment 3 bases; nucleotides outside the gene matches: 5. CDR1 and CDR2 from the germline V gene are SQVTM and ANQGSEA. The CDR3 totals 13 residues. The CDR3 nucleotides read TGCAGCGTCCCCCGGGACAGGGGCTACGAGCAGTACTTC. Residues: CSVPRDRGYEQYF.

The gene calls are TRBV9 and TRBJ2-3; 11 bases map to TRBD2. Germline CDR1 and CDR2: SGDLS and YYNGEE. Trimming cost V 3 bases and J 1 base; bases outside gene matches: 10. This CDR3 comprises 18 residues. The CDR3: CASSGWTSGFWGTDTQYF. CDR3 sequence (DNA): TGTGCCAGCAGCGGATGGACTAGCGGGTTTTGGGGCACAGATACGCAGTATTTT.

CDR3 coding DNA: TGTGCCAGCAGCTCCGAGGGTCGGGCAGGGGTTAACATTCAGTACTTC. This codes for CASSSEGRAGVNIQYF. The chain employs TRBV7-9 and TRBJ2-4, with D possibly being TRBD1 (6 bases). Germline assignment: CDR1 SEHNR and CDR2 FQNEAQ (reference sequence). CDR3 length equals 16 residues. V was shortened by 4 bases and J by 7 bases, with 20 bases between the two germline ends. Drawing the rest from reference TRBV7-9 and TRBJ2-4, the complete variable domain is DTGVSQNPRHKITKRGQNVTFRCDPISEHNRLYWYRQTLGQGPEFLTYFQNEAQLEKSRLLSDRFSAERPKGSFSTLEIQRTEQGDSAMYLCASSSEGRAGVNIQYFGAGTRLSVL.

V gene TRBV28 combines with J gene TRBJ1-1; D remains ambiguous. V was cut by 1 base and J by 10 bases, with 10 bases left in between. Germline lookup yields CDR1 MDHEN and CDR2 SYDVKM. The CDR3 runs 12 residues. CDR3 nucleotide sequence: TGTGCCAGCAGTTTATATAGCCTAGGAGCTTTCTTT. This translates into CASSLYSLGAFF.

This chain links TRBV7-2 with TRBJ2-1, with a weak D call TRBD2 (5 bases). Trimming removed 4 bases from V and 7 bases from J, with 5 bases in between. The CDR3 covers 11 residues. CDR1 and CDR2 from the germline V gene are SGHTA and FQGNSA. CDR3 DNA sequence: TGTGCCAGCAGCTGGAGGAATGAGCAGTTCTTC. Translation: CASSWRNEQFF.